The 17 T cell receptor beta chains given below trace back to one sample, sequenced in a study of beta chain features in type 1 diabetes. Every bit of the isolated RNA underwent reverse transcription, so sequencing read expressed TCRB transcripts. The data were produced by immunoSEQ multiplex PCR, yet TCRdb's version contains in-frame clones alone and is incomplete. The top ten hold approximately 0.05% of the sample, which has roughly 450,000 clones, over 9.5% seen once. The sample taken for sequencing was naive CD4+ T cells from blood. Every receptor here comes from a young woman in good health.

This clone showed up just a few times. The chain has TRBV5-1 and TRBJ2-7; 7 positions agree with TRBD1. The ends lost 7 bases at V and 6 bases at J; junction bases unmatched: 13. The CDR3 is 14 residues long. Germline loops: CDR1 SGHRS, CDR2 YFSETQ. The DNA for the CDR3 is TGCGCCAGCGGCCGGTACGACAGGGTAGGCGAGCAGTACTTC. Amino acid sequence: CASGRYDRVGEQYF.

The genes are TRBV21-1 and TRBJ1-1; the DNA was not used to check the table's D call, TRBD1. TRBV21-1 is designated a pseudogene. This CDR3 region has 14 residues. CDR3 coding DNA: TGTGCCAGCAGCAAAGGGGCAGGGGGCACTGAAGCTTTCTTT. Its protein is CASSKGAGGTEAFF.

This clone was seen a handful of times. The V and J genes are TRBV15 and TRBJ2-4, with D possibly being TRBD2 (6 bases). Germline V gene lookup returns CDR1 LNHNV and CDR2 YYDKDF (reference sequence). The CDR3 is 14 amino acids. Trimming stripped 0 bases from V and 7 bases from J, with 10 bases between. The CDR3 DNA follows: TGTGCCACCAGCAGAGATCCGGGACTTAACATTCAGTACTTC. Translating gives CATSRDPGLNIQYF.

The chain couples TRBV5-1 to TRBJ1-4, with TRBD1 identical over 9 bases. CDR3 length: 15 amino acids. Germline CDR1 and CDR2: SGHRS and YFSETQ. V was pared by 3 bases and J by 8 bases, with 8 bases of the junction left unmatched. DNA of the CDR3: TGCGCCAGCAGCTCGTTGGGACAGGGTAACGAAAAACTGTTTTTT. Translation gives CASSSLGQGNEKLFF.

The chain couples TRBV14 to TRBJ2-5; tentatively, D is TRBD2 (5 bases). CDR3 length: 14 residues. CDR1 is SGHDN, CDR2 FVKESK, per germline. Trimming pared 1 base from V and 2 bases from J, leaving 8 bases between. The CDR3, as DNA: TGTGCCAGCAGCCAAGCCGGGAAGCAAGAGACCCAGTACTTC. Protein sequence: CASSQAGKQETQYF.

The V gene is TRBV5-4, the J gene TRBJ1-4; the D gene is possibly TRBD1 (6 bases). Germline V lookup: CDR1 SGHNT, CDR2 YYREEE (reference sequence). CDR3 size: 16 residues. Trimming took 0 bases from V and 8 from J, leaving 17 bases between them. CDR3: CASSLGGPTGDEKLFF. The CDR3 coding sequence is TGTGCCAGCAGCTTGGGGGGGCCGACAGGCGACGAAAAACTGTTTTTT.

The chain combines TRBV5-4 with TRBJ2-3; 8 bases are a match to TRBD2. Germline CDR1 is SGHNT and CDR2 is YYREEE (reference sequence). The CDR3 sequence is 15 residues long. Germline trimming cut 2 bases from V and 5 bases from J; bases unmatched to any gene: 7. Written as DNA, the CDR3 is TGTGCCAGCAGCTTAAGCGGGAGAGCGGTAGATACGCAGTATTTT. Its protein product is CASSLSGRAVDTQYF.

This clone was recorded a few times. The rearrangement links TRBV7-2 to TRBJ1-5; D call uncertain. This CDR3 comprises 13 residues. V was shortened by 4 bases and J by 4 bases, with 8 bases between the two germline ends. Looked up from germline, CDR1 is SGHTA and CDR2 is FQGNSA. In nucleotides, the CDR3 is TGTGCCAGCAGCTCTACTACAAATCAGCCCCAGCATTTT. Its protein product is CASSSTTNQPQHF. Together with reference TRBV7-2 and TRBJ1-5, the CDR3 gives the full variable domain: GAGVSQSPSNKVTEKGKDVELRCDPISGHTALYWYRQSLGQGLEFLIYFQGNSAPDKSGLPSDRFSAERTGGSVSTLTIQRTQQEDSAVYLCASSSTTNQPQHFGDGTRLSIL.

J is TRBJ2-5 and V is TRBV6-5; the D gene could be TRBD1 or TRBD2 (7 bases each). Germline-derived CDR1 and CDR2 are MNHEY and SVGAGI. This CDR3 region has 15 residues. Between the trimmed V and J ends, which lost 2 bases and 5 bases, there was a span of 15 bases. CDR3 sequence reads: CASSYTYRGGETQYF. The DNA of the CDR3 is TGTGCCAGCAGTTACACATACAGGGGAGGGGAGACCCAGTACTTC.

This clone was observed a few times. V and J are TRBV7-8 and TRBJ2-1; 8 bases align to TRBD1. This CDR3 region has 15 residues. Germline CDR1 and CDR2: SGHVS and FQNEAQ. V was pared by 5 bases and J by 4 bases, with 7 bases of the junction left unmatched. This CDR3 is CASSRTGMIYNEQFF. The CDR3, as DNA: TGTGCCAGCAGCCGGACAGGGATGATTTACAATGAGCAGTTCTTC.

This clone was seen more than once but under ten times. The J gene is TRBJ1-2, the V gene TRBV5-6; D is unclear. Trimming shortened V by 0 bases and J by 4 bases, and 10 bases separated the two germline ends. The CDR3 loop spans 14 amino acids. The germline V gene has CDR1 SGHDT and CDR2 YYEEEE. CDR3 bases: TGTGCCAGCAGCTTGGGGATGGTGGCCTATGGCTACACCTTC. It translates to CASSLGMVAYGYTF.

This clone was observed a few times. The chain recombines TRBV7-8 with TRBJ1-5; D is possibly TRBD1 (5 bases). The CDR3 consists of 15 residues. Germline-derived CDR1 and CDR2 are SGHVS and FQNEAQ. Trimming took 6 bases from V and 0 from J, leaving 12 bases between them. CDR3 in amino acids: CASRQDRISNQPQHF. The CDR3 DNA sequence: TGTGCCAGCAGACAAGACAGAATTAGCAATCAGCCCCAGCATTTT.

This clone was observed a handful of times. J is TRBJ2-3 and V is TRBV9; D gene unclear. The germline CDR1 and CDR2 sequences are SGDLS and YYNGEE. CDR3 length: 14 residues. V shed 6 bases and J shed 0 bases, with 11 bases lying between them. The CDR3 region is CASNTNPSTDTQYF. CDR3 nucleotides: TGTGCCAGCAACACTAACCCTAGCACAGATACGCAGTATTTT.

This rearrangement joins TRBV4-2 to TRBJ2-1; no clear D gene. The CDR3 loop spans 14 amino acids. Trimming removed 0 bases from V and 8 bases from J, with 11 bases in between. The germline V gene has CDR1 LGHNA and CDR2 YNFKEQ. The CDR3 DNA reads TGTGCCAGCAGCCAAGAATTGTTGGGGTATGAGCAGTTCTTC. Translated, it gives CASSQELLGYEQFF.

The gene calls are TRBV4-1 and TRBJ2-1; D may be TRBD1 or TRBD2 (7 bases each). There are 15 residues in the CDR3. V dropped 2 bases and J dropped 5 bases, with 13 bases sitting between them. CDR1 is MGHRA, CDR2 YSYEKL, per germline. CDR3 sequence (DNA): TGCGCCAGCAGCCAATTCAGGGGGGGAAACAATGAGCAGTTCTTC. Its protein is CASSQFRGGNNEQFF.

The chain joins TRBV30 to TRBJ1-4; no reliable D call. The germline V and J ends were trimmed by 4 bases and 8 bases, with 14 bases remaining between them. Germline assignment: CDR1 GTSNPN and CDR2 SVGIG (reference sequence). The CDR3 length is 13 residues. Here the CDR3 DNA reads TGTGCCTGGAACCCGTCGTGGAGGGAAAAACTGTTTTTT. Amino acid sequence: CAWNPSWREKLFF.

This chain links TRBV11-2 with TRBJ2-1, with TRBD2 identical over 7 bases. Germline V lookup: CDR1 SGHAT, CDR2 FQNNGV. J lost 5 bases, V lost 6 bases, and 10 bases had no gene match. The CDR3 contains 15 residues. The CDR3 DNA reads as TGTGCCAGCAGGGTACTAAGCGGGATAAACAATGAGCAGTTCTTC. It encodes CASRVLSGINNEQFF. The whole variable domain, remainder taken from reference TRBV11-2 and TRBJ2-1, is EAGVAQSPRYKIIEKRQSVAFWCNPISGHATLYWYQQILGQGPKLLIQFQNNGVVDDSQLPKDRFSAERLKGVDSTLKIQPAKLEDSAVYLCASRVLSGINNEQFFGPGTRLTVL.